A single sample gave rise to the 9 T cell receptor beta chains below, sequenced in a study of shared clonotypes between healthy human individuals. The table came from immunoSEQ multiplex PCR; TCRdb's copy has only in-frame clones and leaves some out. The sample has some 1 million clones; around 76% are singletons. The sequenced sample was memory CD4+ T cells sorted from blood. Subset defined: CD45RA-negative fraction. These receptors were taken from a man aged 18-30 years in good health.

The CDR3 DNA sequence: TGTGCCAGCAGCCCTTGGGGGGGCCTGAACACTGAAGCTTTCTTT. Amino acid sequence: CASSPWGGLNTEAFF. The chain carries TRBV7-8 and TRBJ1-1; a weak D match, TRBD1 (6 bases). There are 15 residues in the CDR3. Germline CDR1 is SGHVS and CDR2 is FQNEAQ. V shed 5 bases and J shed 0 bases, with 13 bases lying between them.

This chain links TRBV5-6 with TRBJ1-5; 8 nucleotides line up with TRBD1. CDR1 is SGHDT and CDR2 is YYEEEE in the germline V gene. The V gene end was trimmed by 3 bases and the J gene end by 0 bases; junction bases not matched to a gene: 2. CDR3 length: 15 amino acids. CDR3 in amino acids: CASSSGQGSNQPQHF. The CDR3 nucleotides are TGTGCCAGCAGCTCAGGACAGGGTAGCAATCAGCCCCAGCATTTT.

This clone was recorded a few times. The DNA of the CDR3 is TGTGCCAGCAGCTATGCTACGACAGGGCGAACTGAAGCTTTCTTT. Its translation: CASSYATTGRTEAFF. The chain combines TRBV13 with TRBJ1-1; 7 bases fit TRBD1. The CDR3 spans 15 residues. Looked up from germline, CDR1 is PRHDT and CDR2 is FYEKMQ (reference sequence). After removal of 4 bases from V and 5 bases from J, the junction contained 10 bases not matched to a gene.

The chain links TRBV6-6 to TRBJ2-7; no definite D call. The CDR3 spans 12 residues. Germline CDR1 and CDR2: MNHNY and SVGAGI (reference sequence). V lost 5 bases and J lost 4, with 9 bases in between. The CDR3 DNA sequence: TGTGCCAGCAGTCCTGTGCGATACGAGCAGTACTTC. This translates into CASSPVRYEQYF.

The V call is TRBV18, the J call TRBJ2-2, with D perhaps matching TRBD1 or TRBD2 (5 bases each). This CDR3 is built from 14 residues. Germline CDR1 and CDR2: KGHSH and LQKENI. Trimming removed 3 bases from V and 8 bases from J, with 13 bases in between. In DNA form, the CDR3 reads TGTGCCAGCTCACCGGGACGAAATTCAGGGGAGCTGTTTTTT. Translating it yields CASSPGRNSGELFF.

The chain recombines TRBV7-9 with TRBJ1-2, with 7 bases aligning to TRBD1. The CDR3 covers 13 residues. Trimming removed 5 bases from V and 7 bases from J; junction bases left unmatched: 7. The germline CDR1 and CDR2 sequences are SEHNR and FQNEAQ (reference sequence). CDR3: CASSAFDRAGYTF. CDR3 DNA: TGTGCCAGCAGCGCTTTTGACAGGGCTGGCTACACCTTC.

About this clone: The sample contains more than one DNA sequence encoding this CDR3. This chain links TRBV10-2 with TRBJ1-2; 8 bases align to TRBD1. The germline gives CDR1 WSHSY, CDR2 SAAADI. Trimming cost V 4 bases and J 4 bases; bases outside gene matches: 2. The CDR3 contains 13 residues. As DNA, the CDR3 is TGCGCCAGCAGTGCCGGGACAGGCTATGGCTACACCTTC. Protein product: CASSAGTGYGYTF.

CDR3 amino acids: CASSRSGSWEQYF. Written as DNA, the CDR3 is TGTGCCAGCTCCCGTAGCGGGAGTTGGGAGCAGTACTTC. The chain is built from TRBV18 and TRBJ2-7; TRBD2 matches at 9 bases. CDR1 is KGHSH, CDR2 LQKENI, per germline. V dropped 6 bases and J dropped 7; count of bases not matched to a gene: 7. CDR3 size: 13 residues.

This clone was seen once. The gene calls are TRBV4-1 and TRBJ1-5; 7 bases agree with TRBD1. Trimming took 4 bases from V and 4 from J; bases not matched to a gene: 7. The CDR3 extends over 15 amino acids. From germline, CDR1 is MGHRA and CDR2 YSYEKL. DNA for the CDR3: TGCGCCAGCAGCCCCACAACAGGGGCAAATCAGCCCCAGCATTTT. It is translated as CASSPTTGANQPQHF.